The T cell receptor (beta chain) under discussion was sequenced for a study of OX40 agonist ivuxolimab in advanced cancers. Whole-study context: Patients assigned to dose escalation were diagnosed with hepatocellular carcinoma, melanoma, renal cell or head and neck cancer.

Samples were taken at baseline and on day 1 of cycles 4 and 7. CDR3 length: 16 amino acids. V trimming: 2 bases; J trimming: 7 bases; junction bases outside the gene matches: 11. Germline V CDR1 and CDR2: MDHEN, SYDVKM. The data were produced by immunoSEQ multiplex PCR, yet TCRdb's version contains in-frame clones alone and is incomplete. This sample yields about 78,000 clones, of which roughly 84% are seen a single time; 2.1% belongs to the top ten. As concerns this clone: The antigen remains unidentified.

General study results and limits: In the 0.1-3.0 mg/kg groups, partial responders showed among the lowest expansion.

This sequence was found in an adult with an advanced solid tumor such as melanoma, head and neck, liver or kidney cancer. The source was CD4+ or CD8+ T cells sorted from blood, collected in a trial of the OX40 agonist ivuxolimab. The chain employs TRBV28 and TRBJ1-1, with 9 bases matching TRBD1. The CDR3 coding sequence is TGTGCCAGCAGTTTACTCACTCACAGGGGGCATAATGAAGCTTTCTTT. Residues: CASSLLTHRGHNEAFF. Full variable domain (missing parts from reference TRBV28 and TRBJ1-1): DVKVTQSSRYLVKRTGEKVFLECVQDMDHENMFWYRQDPGLGLRLIYFSYDVKMKEKGDIPEGYSVSREKKERFSLILESASTNQTSMYLCASSLLTHRGHNEAFFGQGTRLTVV.